This T cell receptor beta chain was captured in a study of cytomegalovirus exposure and HLA in healthy donors. The CDR3 is 15 amino acids. Germline V lookup: CDR1 MNHNS, CDR2 SASEGT. Trimming pared 8 bases from V and 5 bases from J, leaving 19 bases between. The study ran its PCR with 60 Vbeta and 13 Jbeta primers. Sequencing used immunoSEQ multiplex PCR; TCRdb keeps in-frame clones, though not all of them. This table lists around 140,000 clones. Specimen: PBMCs. The chain combines TRBV6-1 with TRBJ1-5; D is possibly TRBD1 (6 bases). The clonotype comes from a woman between 18 and 29 years old in good health and CMV-seronegative. CDR3 residues: CASGPERGGDQPQHF. CDR3 nucleotides: TGTGCCAGCGGGCCGGAAAGGGGGGGGGATCAGCCCCAGCATTTT.